This is a list of T cell receptor beta chains from one sample in a study of OX40 agonist ivuxolimab in advanced cancers. TCRdb's copy holds only in-frame clones and misses some; the assay was immunoSEQ multiplex PCR. There are tens of thousands of clones in the sample; about nine tenths occur only once, and roughly 1.3% lies in the top ten. Here the sequenced sample was CD4+ or CD8+ T cells sorted from blood, taken in a trial of the OX40 agonist ivuxolimab. Receptor source: an adult with an advanced solid tumor such as melanoma, head and neck, liver or kidney cancer. Each CDR3 is given with its conserved first and last residue. A D gene is named only where the DNA matches it firmly. Clone size is shown for a subset of rows, as once, few, many or a class of expanded clone.

V gene	J gene	D gene	clone size	CDR3 DNA	CDR3 protein
TRBV7-9	TRBJ2-5	NA	NA	TGTGCCAGCAGCCCCGGGGTGGCGGGGCAGTACTTC	CASSPGVAGQYF
TRBV7-9	TRBJ2-7	TRBD2	once	TGTGCCAGCAGCGAAGGGACTAGCGGGGGGGCCCGGTACGAGCAGTACTTC	CASSEGTSGGARYEQYF
TRBV5-1	TRBJ1-2	TRBD1	NA	TGCGCCAGCAGCCCGGGACAGGGTAACTATGGCTACACCTTC	CASSPGQGNYGYTF
TRBV21-1	TRBJ2-7	NA	NA	TGTGCCAGCAGCCCCAAAAGGGACAGGGACTTCTCCTACGAGCAGTACTTC	CASSPKRDRDFSYEQYF
TRBV10-3	TRBJ2-3	NA	NA	TGTGTTACAGTAGGAAGCACAGATACGCAGTATTTT	CVTVGSTDTQYF
TRBV6-6	TRBJ2-5	NA	NA	TGTGCCAGCAGACCGGACGGGGCTTCCAAAGAGACCCAGTACTTC	CASRPDGASKETQYF
TRBV19	TRBJ2-6	NA	NA	TGTGCCAGTAGTTTGGCGGGCGTTGGGGCCAACGTCCTGACTTTC	CASSLAGVGANVLTF
TRBV15	TRBJ1-4	NA	NA	TGTGCAACCGGCGGGCCAGTTGTGGGAAAACTGTTTTTT	CATGGPVVGKLFF
TRBV30	TRBJ1-1	NA	NA	TGTGCCTGGAGTAGAGAAATTCGAGCGAACACTGAAGCTTTCTTT	CAWSREIRANTEAFF
TRBV2	TRBJ1-2	TRBD1	NA	TGTGCCAGCAGTGAACTGCAGGGGGGAGGCTACACCTTC	CASSELQGGGYTF
TRBV4-1	TRBJ1-1	TRBD1	once	TGCGCCAGCAGCCAAGGTCGACAGGGGAACACTGAAGCTTTCTTT	CASSQGRQGNTEAFF
TRBV11-2	TRBJ2-1	TRBD2	NA	TGTGCCAGCAGCTTAGTAGGTCTAGCGGGGGGCGCTCAGAATGAGCAGTTCTTC	CASSLVGLAGGAQNEQFF
TRBV5-1	TRBJ1-5	TRBD1	NA	TGCGCCAGCAGCCGGGACAGGGATCAGCCCCAGCATTTT	CASSRDRDQPQHF
TRBV10-1	TRBJ2-1	TRBD2	once	TGCGCCAGCAGTGCTAGCGGGGCCTACAATGAGCAGTTCTTC	CASSASGAYNEQFF